This T cell receptor (beta chain) stems from a study of control samples from healthy donors and cancer patients. TCRdb's table, derived via immunoSEQ multiplex PCR, lists solely in-frame clones and lacks some. The data contain over 85,000 clones, 70% to 90% of them singletons. Germline V CDR1 and CDR2: MGHDK, SYGVNS. The trim removed 3 bases at V and 2 bases at J, leaving 6 bases unmatched. CDR3 size: 16 residues. The genes are TRBV25-1 and TRBJ2-3; TRBD2 matches at 9 bases. The TCR sequence derives from a woman aged 55-69 years with lung cancer. The specimen was PBMCs. DNA of the CDR3: TGTGCCAGCAGTGATAGGAGCGGGGGGTTCACAGATACGCAGTATTTT. This codes for CASSDRSGGFTDTQYF.